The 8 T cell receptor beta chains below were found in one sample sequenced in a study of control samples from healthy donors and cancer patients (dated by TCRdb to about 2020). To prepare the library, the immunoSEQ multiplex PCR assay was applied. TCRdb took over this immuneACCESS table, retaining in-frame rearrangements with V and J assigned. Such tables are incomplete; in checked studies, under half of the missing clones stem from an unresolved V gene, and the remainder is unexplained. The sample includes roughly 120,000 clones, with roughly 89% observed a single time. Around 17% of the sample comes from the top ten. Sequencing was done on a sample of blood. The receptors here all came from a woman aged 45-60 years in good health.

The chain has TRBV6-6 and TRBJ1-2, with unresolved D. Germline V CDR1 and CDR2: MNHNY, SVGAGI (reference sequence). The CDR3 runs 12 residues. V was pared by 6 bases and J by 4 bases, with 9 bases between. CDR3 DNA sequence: TGTGCCAGCAGGATCGAACCCTATGGCTACACCTTC. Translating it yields CASRIEPYGYTF.

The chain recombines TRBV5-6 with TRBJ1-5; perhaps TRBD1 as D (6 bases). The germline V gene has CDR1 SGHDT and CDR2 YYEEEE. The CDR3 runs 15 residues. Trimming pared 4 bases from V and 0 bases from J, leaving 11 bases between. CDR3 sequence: CASSKGQISNQPQHF. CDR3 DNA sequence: TGTGCCAGCAGCAAAGGACAGATTAGCAATCAGCCCCAGCATTTT.

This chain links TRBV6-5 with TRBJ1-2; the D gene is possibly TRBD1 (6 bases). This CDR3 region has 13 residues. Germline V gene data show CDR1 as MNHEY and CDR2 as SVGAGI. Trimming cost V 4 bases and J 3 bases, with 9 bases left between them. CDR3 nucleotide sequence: TGTGCCAGCAGTTCAGGGGCGGACTATGGCTACACCTTC. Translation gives CASSSGADYGYTF.

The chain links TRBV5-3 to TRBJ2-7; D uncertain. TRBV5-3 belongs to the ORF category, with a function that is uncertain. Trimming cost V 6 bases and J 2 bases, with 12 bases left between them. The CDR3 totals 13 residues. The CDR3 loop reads CARTRHSAYEQYV. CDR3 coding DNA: TGTGCCAGAACAAGGCACAGCGCCTACGAGCAGTACGTC.

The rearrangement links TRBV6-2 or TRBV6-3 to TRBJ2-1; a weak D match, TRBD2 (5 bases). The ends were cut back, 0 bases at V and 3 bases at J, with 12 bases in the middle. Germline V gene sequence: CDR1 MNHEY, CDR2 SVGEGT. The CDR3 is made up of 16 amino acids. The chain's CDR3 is CASSYSTTTGYNEQFF. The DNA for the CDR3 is TGTGCCAGCAGTTACTCGACTACGACGGGCTACAATGAGCAGTTCTTC.

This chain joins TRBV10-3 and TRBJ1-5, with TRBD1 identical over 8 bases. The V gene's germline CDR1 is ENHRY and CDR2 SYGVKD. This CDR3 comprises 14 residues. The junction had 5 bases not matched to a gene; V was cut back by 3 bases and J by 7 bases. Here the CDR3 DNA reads TGTGCCATCAGTGAAAGGACAGGGTACCAGCCCCAGCATTTT. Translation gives CAISERTGYQPQHF.

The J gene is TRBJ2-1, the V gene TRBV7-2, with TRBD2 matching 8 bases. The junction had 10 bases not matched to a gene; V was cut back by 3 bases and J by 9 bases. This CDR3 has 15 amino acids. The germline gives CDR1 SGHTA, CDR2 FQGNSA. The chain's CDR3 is CASSLGTSRVGEQFF. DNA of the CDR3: TGTGCCAGCAGCTTGGGGACTAGTAGGGTCGGTGAGCAGTTCTTC.

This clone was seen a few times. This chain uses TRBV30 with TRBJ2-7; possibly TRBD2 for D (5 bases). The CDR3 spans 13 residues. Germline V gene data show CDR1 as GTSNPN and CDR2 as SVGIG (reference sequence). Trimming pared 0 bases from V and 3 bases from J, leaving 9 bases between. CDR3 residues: CAWSVADFYEQYF. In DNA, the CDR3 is TGTGCCTGGAGTGTGGCGGACTTCTACGAGCAGTACTTC. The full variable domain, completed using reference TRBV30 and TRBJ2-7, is SQTIHQWPATLVQPVGSPLSLECTVEGTSNPNLYWYRQAAGRGLQLLFYSVGIGQISSEVPQNLSASRPQDRQFILSSKKLLLSDSGFYLCAWSVADFYEQYFGPGTRLTVT.